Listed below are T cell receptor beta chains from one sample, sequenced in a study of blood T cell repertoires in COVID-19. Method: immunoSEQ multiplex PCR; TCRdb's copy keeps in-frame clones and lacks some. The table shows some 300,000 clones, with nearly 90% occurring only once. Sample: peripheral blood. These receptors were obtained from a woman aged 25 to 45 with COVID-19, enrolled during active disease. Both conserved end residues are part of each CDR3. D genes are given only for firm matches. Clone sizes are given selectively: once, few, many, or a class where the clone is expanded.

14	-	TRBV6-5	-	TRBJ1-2	TGTGCCAGCAGAAAATCCGGGACAAGAGGTGGCTACACCTTC	CASRKSGTRGGYTF
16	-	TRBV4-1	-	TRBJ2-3	TGCGCCAGCAGACAAACCTCCAGAGGAACGACAGATACGCAGTATTTT	CASRQTSRGTTDTQYF
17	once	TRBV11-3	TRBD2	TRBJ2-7	TGTGCCAGCAGCTTAGGGCGGGTGCGGGGGGTCACCTACGAGCAGTACTTC	CASSLGRVRGVTYEQYF
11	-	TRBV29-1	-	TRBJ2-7	TGCAGCGTTGAAGATTGGAGGGAGCAGTACTTC	CSVEDWREQYF
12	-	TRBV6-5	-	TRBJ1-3	TGTGCCAGCAGGGGAGTCGGAAACACCATATATTTT	CASRGVGNTIYF
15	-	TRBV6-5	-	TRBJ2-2	TGTGCCAGCAGCAAAAAGGGGGTAACTACCGGGGAGCTGTTTTTT	CASSKKGVTTGELFF
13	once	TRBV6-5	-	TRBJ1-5	TGTGCCAGCAGTCCAGGGATGAATCAGCCCCAGCATTTT	CASSPGMNQPQHF
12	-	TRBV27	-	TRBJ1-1	TGTGCCAGCAGGGATCAGGGCGCTGAAGCTTTCTTT	CASRDQGAEAFF
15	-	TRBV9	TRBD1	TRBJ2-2	TGTGCCAGCGGTCCGGGACAGGGACGTATGGGGGAGCTGTTTTTT	CASGPGQGRMGELFF
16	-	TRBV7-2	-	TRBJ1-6	TGTGCCAGCAGCTTAGTTCCTCCCAGGGCGAATTCACCCCTCCACTTT	CASSLVPPRANSPLHF
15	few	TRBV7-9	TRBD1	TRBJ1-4	TGTGCCAGCAGCATTACCGGGACAGGGATCGAAAAACTGTTTTTT	CASSITGTGIEKLFF
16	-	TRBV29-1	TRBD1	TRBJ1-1	TGCAGCGTCCACGCAGGGGCAGGGACAGTAAACACTGAAGCTTTCTTT	CSVHAGAGTVNTEAFF
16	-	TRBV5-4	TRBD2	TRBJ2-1	TGTGCCAGCAGCTCCTCTAAGCGGGGGAGCTTGAATGAGCAGTTCTTC	CASSSSKRGSLNEQFF
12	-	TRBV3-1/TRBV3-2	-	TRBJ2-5	TGTGCCAGCATCACCGCGGACAGGACCCAGTACTTC	CASITADRTQYF
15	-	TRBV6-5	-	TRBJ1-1	TGTGCCAGCACCCTGCGGCAGCTCTCTAACACTGAAGCTTTCTTT	CASTLRQLSNTEAFF